Here is one T cell receptor (beta chain) with its context. This specimen belongs to a study of blood T cell repertoires in COVID-19. At the level of the study: Both acute and convalescent COVID-19 samples were obtained from the United States, Italy and Spain. The analysed material was cDNA or gDNA that came from T cells, B-cell-depleted T cells, or PBMCs.

Original processing methods: The assay estimated nucleated cells by amplifying reference gene primers. Assay: immunoSEQ multiplex PCR; the TCRdb copy retains only in-frame clones and omits some. The DNA was the basis for D and trimming; V, J and clone size are from that table. The sample lists about 140,000 clones; around nine tenths were seen once. The CDR3 loop spans 14 amino acids. The V and J ends lost 6 bases and 5 bases, in that order; junction bases with no gene match: 9. The germline CDR1 and CDR2 sequences are MDHEN and SYDVKM. The sequenced sample consisted of peripheral blood. The chain has TRBV28 and TRBJ1-2; 7 bases fit TRBD1. The source is a man aged 60 to 69 with active or convalescent COVID-19. This chain's CDR3 is CASSVPPRGYGYTF. As DNA, the CDR3 is TGTGCCAGCAGCGTACCACCCAGGGGGTATGGCTACACCTTC.